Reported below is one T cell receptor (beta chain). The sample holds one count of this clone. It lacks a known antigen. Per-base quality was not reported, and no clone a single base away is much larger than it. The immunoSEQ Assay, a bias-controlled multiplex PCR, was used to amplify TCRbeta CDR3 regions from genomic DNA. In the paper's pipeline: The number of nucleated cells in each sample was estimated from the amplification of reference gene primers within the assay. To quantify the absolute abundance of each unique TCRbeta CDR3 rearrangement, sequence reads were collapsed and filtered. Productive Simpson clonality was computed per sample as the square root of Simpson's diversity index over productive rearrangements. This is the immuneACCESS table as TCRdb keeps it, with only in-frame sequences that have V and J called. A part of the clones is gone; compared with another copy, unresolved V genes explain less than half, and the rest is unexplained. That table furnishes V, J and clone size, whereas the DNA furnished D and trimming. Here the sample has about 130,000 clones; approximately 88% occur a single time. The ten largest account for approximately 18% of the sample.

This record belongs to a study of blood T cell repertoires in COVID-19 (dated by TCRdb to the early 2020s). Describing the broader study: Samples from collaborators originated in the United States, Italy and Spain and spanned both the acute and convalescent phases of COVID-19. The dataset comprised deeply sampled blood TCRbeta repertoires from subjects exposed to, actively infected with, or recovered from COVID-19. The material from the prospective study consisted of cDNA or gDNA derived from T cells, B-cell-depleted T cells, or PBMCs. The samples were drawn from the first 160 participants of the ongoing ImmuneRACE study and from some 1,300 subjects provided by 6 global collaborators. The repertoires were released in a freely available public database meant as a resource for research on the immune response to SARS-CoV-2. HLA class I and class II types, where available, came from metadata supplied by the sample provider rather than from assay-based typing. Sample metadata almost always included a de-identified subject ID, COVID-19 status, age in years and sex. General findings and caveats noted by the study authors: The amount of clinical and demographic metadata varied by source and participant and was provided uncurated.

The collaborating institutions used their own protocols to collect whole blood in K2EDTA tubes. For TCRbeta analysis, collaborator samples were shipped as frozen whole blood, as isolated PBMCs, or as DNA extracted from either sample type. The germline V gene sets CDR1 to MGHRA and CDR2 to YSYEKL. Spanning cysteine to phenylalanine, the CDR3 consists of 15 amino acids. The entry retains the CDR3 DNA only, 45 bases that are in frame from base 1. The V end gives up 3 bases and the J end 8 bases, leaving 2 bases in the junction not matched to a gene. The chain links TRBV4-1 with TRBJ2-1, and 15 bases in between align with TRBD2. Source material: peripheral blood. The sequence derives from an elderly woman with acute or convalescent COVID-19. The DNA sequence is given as TGCGCCAGCAGCCAGGGACTAGCGGGAGGTTATGAGCAGTTCTTC. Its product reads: CASSQGLAGGYEQFF.